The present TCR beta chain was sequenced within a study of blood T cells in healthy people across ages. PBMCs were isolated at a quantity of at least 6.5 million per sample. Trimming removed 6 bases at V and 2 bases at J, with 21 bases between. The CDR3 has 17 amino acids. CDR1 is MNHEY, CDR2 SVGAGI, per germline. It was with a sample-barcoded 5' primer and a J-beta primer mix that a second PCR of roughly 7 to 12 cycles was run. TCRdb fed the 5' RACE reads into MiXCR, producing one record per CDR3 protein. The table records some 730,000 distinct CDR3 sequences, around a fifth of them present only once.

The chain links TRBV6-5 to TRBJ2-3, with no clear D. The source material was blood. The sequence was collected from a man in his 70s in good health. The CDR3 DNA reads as TGTGCCAGCAGCAACCCTCGTGCTAGTCCTTTCACAGATACGCAGTATTTT. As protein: CASSNPRASPFTDTQYF.